The clone carrying this T cell receptor beta chain turned up a few times. The antigen remains unidentified. This entry is derived from a study of beta chain features in type 1 diabetes. Study outcomes and limitations: A potential influence of HLA type upon TCRB rearrangement remained unresolved herein. Among type 1 diabetes patients, VDJ junctions had fewer insertions and more deletions.

TCRB transcripts that were expressed got sequenced, as all of the isolated RNA had been reverse transcribed. Naive, central memory and regulatory T cell samples yielded about 3.9 million reads on average. Some clones are missing from TCRdb's copy, which holds only in-frame ones; the method was immunoSEQ multiplex PCR. Of some 900,000 clones in the sample, roughly 16% were seen once. The germline V gene has CDR1 SGHTA and CDR2 FQGNSA. This CDR3 has 15 amino acids. The J segment lost 5 bases and the V segment lost 4 bases, leaving 8 bases of the junction unmatched. The rearrangement uses TRBV7-2 and TRBJ2-3; 8 nucleotides align to TRBD2. The TCR was taken from a woman aged 18-30 years in good health. Sequencing was done on a sample of naive CD4+ T cells from blood. The CDR3 sequence: CASSSTLAGRDTQYF. CDR3 nucleotides: TGTGCCAGCAGCTCGACGTTAGCGGGAAGAGATACGCAGTATTTT.